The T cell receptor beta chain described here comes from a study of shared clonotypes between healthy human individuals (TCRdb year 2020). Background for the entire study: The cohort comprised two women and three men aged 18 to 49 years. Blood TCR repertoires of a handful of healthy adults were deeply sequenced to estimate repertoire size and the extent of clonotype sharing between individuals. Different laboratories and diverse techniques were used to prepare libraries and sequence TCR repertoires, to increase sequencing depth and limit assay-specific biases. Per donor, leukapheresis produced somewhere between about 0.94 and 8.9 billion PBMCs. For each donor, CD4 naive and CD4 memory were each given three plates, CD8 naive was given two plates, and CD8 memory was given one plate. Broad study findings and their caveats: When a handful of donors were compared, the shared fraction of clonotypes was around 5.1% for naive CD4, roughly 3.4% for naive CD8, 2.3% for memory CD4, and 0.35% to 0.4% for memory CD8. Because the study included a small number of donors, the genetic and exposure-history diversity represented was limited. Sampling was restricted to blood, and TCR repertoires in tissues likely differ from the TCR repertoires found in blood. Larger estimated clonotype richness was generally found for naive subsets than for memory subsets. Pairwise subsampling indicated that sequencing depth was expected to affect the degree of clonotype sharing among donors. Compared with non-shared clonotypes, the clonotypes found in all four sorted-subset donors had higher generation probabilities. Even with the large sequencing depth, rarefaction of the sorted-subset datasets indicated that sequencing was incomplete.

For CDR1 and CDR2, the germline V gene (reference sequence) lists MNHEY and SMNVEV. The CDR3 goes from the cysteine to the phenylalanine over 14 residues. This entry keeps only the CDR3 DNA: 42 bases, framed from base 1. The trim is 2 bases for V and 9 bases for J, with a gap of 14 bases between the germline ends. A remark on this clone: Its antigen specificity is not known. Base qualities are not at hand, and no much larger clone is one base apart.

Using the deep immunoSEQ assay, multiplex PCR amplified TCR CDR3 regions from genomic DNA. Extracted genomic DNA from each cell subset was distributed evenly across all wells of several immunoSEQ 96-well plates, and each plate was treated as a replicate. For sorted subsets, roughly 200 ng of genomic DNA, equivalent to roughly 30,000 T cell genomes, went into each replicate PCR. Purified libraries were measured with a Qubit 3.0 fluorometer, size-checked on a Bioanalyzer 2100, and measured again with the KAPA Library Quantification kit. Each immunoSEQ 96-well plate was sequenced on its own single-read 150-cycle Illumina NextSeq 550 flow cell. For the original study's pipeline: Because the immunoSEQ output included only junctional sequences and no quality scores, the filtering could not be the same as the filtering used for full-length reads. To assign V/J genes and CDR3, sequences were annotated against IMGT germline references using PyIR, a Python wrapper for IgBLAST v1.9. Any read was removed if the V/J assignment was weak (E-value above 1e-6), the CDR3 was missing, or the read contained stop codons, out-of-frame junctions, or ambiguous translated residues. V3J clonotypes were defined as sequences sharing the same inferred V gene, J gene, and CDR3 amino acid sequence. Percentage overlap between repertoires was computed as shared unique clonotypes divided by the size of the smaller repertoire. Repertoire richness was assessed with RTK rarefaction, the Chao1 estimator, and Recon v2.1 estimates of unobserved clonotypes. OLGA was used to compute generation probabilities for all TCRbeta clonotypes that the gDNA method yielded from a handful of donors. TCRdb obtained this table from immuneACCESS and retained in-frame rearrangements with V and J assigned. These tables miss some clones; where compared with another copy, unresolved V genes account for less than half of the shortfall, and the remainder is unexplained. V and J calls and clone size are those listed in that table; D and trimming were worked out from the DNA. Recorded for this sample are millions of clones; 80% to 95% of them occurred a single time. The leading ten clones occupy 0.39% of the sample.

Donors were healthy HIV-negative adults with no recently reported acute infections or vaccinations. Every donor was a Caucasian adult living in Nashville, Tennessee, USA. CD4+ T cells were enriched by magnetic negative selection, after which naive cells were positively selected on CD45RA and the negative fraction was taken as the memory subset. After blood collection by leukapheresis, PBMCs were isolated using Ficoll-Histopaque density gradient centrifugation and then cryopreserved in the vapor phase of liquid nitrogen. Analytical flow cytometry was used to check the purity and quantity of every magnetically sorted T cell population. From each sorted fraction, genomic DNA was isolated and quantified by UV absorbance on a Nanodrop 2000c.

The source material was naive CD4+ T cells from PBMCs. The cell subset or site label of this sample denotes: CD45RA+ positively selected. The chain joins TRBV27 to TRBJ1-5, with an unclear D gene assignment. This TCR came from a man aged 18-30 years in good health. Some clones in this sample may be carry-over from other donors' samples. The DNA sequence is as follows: TGTGCCAGCAGTTTAAACAATCCGGGCGGGCCCCAGCATTTT. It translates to CASSLNNPGGPQHF.